Listed below are T cell receptor beta chains from one sample, sequenced in a study of siplizumab effects on memory and regulatory T cells. Assay used: immunoSEQ multiplex PCR; TCRdb lists only in-frame clones, some missing. Of 45,000 to 60,000 clones in the sample, about 90% were seen once. The material sequenced was naive CD8+ T cells sorted from blood. All receptors derive from a human donor in good health. CDR3s include the opening cysteine and the closing phenylalanine or tryptophan. The D gene is left open where the match is weak.

v_call: TRBV27
d_call: TRBD2
j_call: TRBJ2-2
cdr3_aa: CASSFLAGRLGELFF
cdr3_nt: TGTGCCAGCAGTTTCTTAGCGGGGAGATTAGGGGAGCTGTTTTTT

v_call: TRBV5-5
d_call: -
j_call: TRBJ1-1
cdr3_aa: CASSLGLPLNTEAFF
cdr3_nt: TGTGCCAGCAGCTTGGGACTCCCTCTTAACACTGAAGCTTTCTTT

v_call: TRBV7-6
d_call: TRBD2
j_call: TRBJ2-1
cdr3_aa: CASSSTSGEQFF
cdr3_nt: TGTGCCAGCAGCTCCACTAGCGGTGAGCAGTTCTTC

v_call: TRBV9
d_call: -
j_call: TRBJ2-7
cdr3_aa: CASSVAAMGVYEQYF
cdr3_nt: TGTGCCAGCAGCGTAGCAGCGATGGGGGTCTACGAGCAGTACTTC

v_call: TRBV25-1
d_call: -
j_call: TRBJ2-7
cdr3_aa: CASSEVGGSYKQYF
cdr3_nt: TGTGCCAGCAGTGAAGTTGGGGGTTCCTACAAGCAGTACTTC

v_call: TRBV11-2
d_call: -
j_call: TRBJ1-1
cdr3_aa: CASSSRGEAFF
cdr3_nt: TGTGCCAGCAGCTCCAGGGGAGAAGCTTTCTTT

v_call: TRBV4-1
d_call: -
j_call: TRBJ2-1
cdr3_aa: CASSPEGAYNEQFF
cdr3_nt: TGCGCCAGCAGCCCCGAGGGAGCATACAATGAGCAGTTCTTC

v_call: TRBV29-1
d_call: -
j_call: TRBJ2-2
cdr3_aa: CSVEDLTSPPGTGELFF
cdr3_nt: TGCAGCGTTGAAGATCTAACTAGCCCTCCGGGTACCGGGGAGCTGTTTTTT

v_call: TRBV6-5
d_call: -
j_call: TRBJ1-1
cdr3_aa: CASSYYQGLGTEAFF
cdr3_nt: TGTGCCAGCAGTTACTATCAGGGGCTGGGAACTGAAGCTTTCTTT

v_call: TRBV14
d_call: -
j_call: TRBJ2-4
cdr3_aa: CASSQGPRNIQYF
cdr3_nt: TGTGCCAGCAGCCAAGGGCCGAGGAACATTCAGTACTTC

v_call: TRBV6-1
d_call: -
j_call: TRBJ2-7
cdr3_aa: CASSEVASSSYEQYF
cdr3_nt: TGTGCCAGCAGTGAAGTTGCCAGCAGCTCCTACGAGCAGTACTTC

v_call: TRBV7-6
d_call: TRBD2
j_call: TRBJ2-5
cdr3_aa: CASSPSSGSQETQYF
cdr3_nt: TGTGCCAGCAGCCCCTCTAGCGGCTCGCAAGAGACCCAGTACTTC

v_call: TRBV4-1
d_call: TRBD1
j_call: TRBJ2-1
cdr3_aa: CASSQSGQGYDEQFF
cdr3_nt: TGCGCCAGCAGCCAATCGGGACAGGGGTACGATGAGCAGTTCTTC

v_call: TRBV12-5
d_call: -
j_call: TRBJ2-5
cdr3_aa: CASGLRAGREETQYF
cdr3_nt: TGTGCTAGTGGTTTGAGGGCCGGCCGAGAAGAGACCCAGTACTTC

v_call: TRBV20-1
d_call: -
j_call: TRBJ2-1
cdr3_aa: CSARSGGEQFF
cdr3_nt: TGCAGTGCTAGGTCGGGCGGTGAGCAGTTCTTC

v_call: TRBV4-1
d_call: -
j_call: TRBJ2-7
cdr3_aa: CASSQGLAYEQYF
cdr3_nt: TGCGCCAGCAGCCAAGGACTAGCCTACGAGCAGTACTTC